The 32 T cell receptor beta chains in this list originate from one sample, sequenced in a study of blood T cell repertoires in COVID-19. TCRdb's copy holds only in-frame clones and misses some; the assay was immunoSEQ multiplex PCR. The sample shows tens of thousands of clones, about 76% of them seen only once. The sequencing input was peripheral blood. Source of these receptors: a man between 70 and 80 years old with active or convalescent COVID-19.

The gene calls are TRBV2 and TRBJ2-2; 7 nucleotides line up with TRBD1. V trimming: 6 bases; J trimming: 3 bases; junction bases outside the gene matches: 7. Germline V gene sequence: CDR1 SNHLY, CDR2 FYNNEI. The CDR3 contains 15 residues. CDR3 nucleotide sequence: TGTGCCAGCAGGGTAGGGACAGATTACACCGGGGAGCTGTTTTTT. Translated: CASRVGTDYTGELFF.

The V and J genes are TRBV5-6 and TRBJ2-3; a possible D gene is TRBD1 (5 bases). Per germline, CDR1 SGHDT and CDR2 YYEEEE. CDR3 length equals 11 residues. With 2 bases removed from V and 14 bases from J, the gap between germline ends came to 12 bases. CDR3 bases: TGTGCCAGCAGCTTAGGGGCCGGCAGGTATTTT. Residues: CASSLGAGRYF.

J is TRBJ1-1 and V is TRBV2; TRBD1 aligns across 7 bases. The trim removed 6 bases at V and 3 bases at J, leaving 4 bases unmatched. The CDR3 covers 13 residues. Germline V gene sequence: CDR1 SNHLY, CDR2 FYNNEI. DNA of the CDR3: TGTGCCAGCAGCCGGGACAGCTACACTGAAGCTTTCTTT. It specifies CASSRDSYTEAFF.

This chain uses TRBV30 with TRBJ2-7; 8 bases agree with TRBD1. There are 16 residues in the CDR3. Trimming took 3 bases from V and 5 from J; bases not matched to a gene: 15. Per the germline V gene, CDR1 is GTSNPN and CDR2 is SVGIG (reference sequence). The CDR3 nucleotides are TGTGCCTGGAGGACGGCGACAGGGGAAAGATTCCACGAGCAGTACTTC. Its translation: CAWRTATGERFHEQYF.

The chain is built from TRBV7-9 and TRBJ2-7; 12 nucleotides match TRBD2. V trimming: 4 bases; J trimming: 0 bases; junction bases outside the gene matches: 4. The germline V gene has CDR1 SEHNR and CDR2 FQNEAQ (reference sequence). This CDR3 spans 16 amino acids. Written as DNA, the CDR3 is TGTGCCAGCAGCTCAACTAGCGGGGGGAGCTCCTACGAGCAGTACTTC. It is translated as CASSSTSGGSSYEQYF.

J is TRBJ1-1 and V is TRBV30; D gene ambiguous. V was clipped by 8 bases and J by 4 bases, with 11 bases between them. The CDR3 covers 11 residues. Germline-derived CDR1 and CDR2 are GTSNPN and SVGIG (reference sequence). The CDR3 bases are TGTGCCCTGGAACGGAGCACTGAAGCTTTCTTT. Translation gives CALERSTEAFF.

The chain uses TRBV15 and TRBJ1-1, with D perhaps TRBD1 (6 bases). Trimming removed 0 bases at V and 4 bases at J, with 12 bases between. In germline, CDR1 is LNHNV, CDR2 YYDKDF (reference sequence). The CDR3 runs to 15 residues. The CDR3 sequence: CATSRDGRGGTEAFF. The CDR3 region has the DNA TGTGCCACCAGCAGAGACGGGCGAGGGGGCACTGAAGCTTTCTTT.

The rearrangement links TRBV9 to TRBJ2-1; 8 nucleotides match TRBD2. The germline gives CDR1 SGDLS, CDR2 YYNGEE. V trimming: 4 bases; J trimming: 0 bases; junction bases outside the gene matches: 6. CDR3 size: 16 residues. Here the CDR3 DNA reads TGTGCCAGCAGCATAAGCGGGGGTAGCTCCTACAATGAGCAGTTCTTC. This translates into CASSISGGSSYNEQFF. The complete variable domain, with remaining parts taken from reference TRBV9 and TRBJ2-1, reads DSGVTQTPKHLITATGQRVTLRCSPRSGDLSVYWYQQSLDQGLQFLIQYYNGEERAKGNILERFSAQQFPDLHSELNLSSLELGDSALYFCASSISGGSSYNEQFFGPGTRLTVL.

The table lists this clone with a few counts. The V call is TRBV18, the J call TRBJ2-2, with a possible D match to TRBD1 (6 bases). This CDR3 comprises 16 residues. Trimming removed 0 bases at V and 2 bases at J, with 10 bases between. Germline V gene sequence: CDR1 KGHSH, CDR2 LQKENI. CDR3 nucleotide sequence: TGTGCCAGCTCACCACCGGGGGCGCGAAACACCGGGGAGCTGTTTTTT. It is translated as CASSPPGARNTGELFF.

The chain combines TRBV6-5 with TRBJ1-1; 8 positions agree with TRBD1. The germline gives CDR1 MNHEY, CDR2 SVGAGI. This CDR3 is built from 13 residues. With V trimmed by 7 bases and J by 3 bases, 4 bases remained unmatched. The DNA of the CDR3 is TGTGCCAGCATCCTGACAGGGGACACTGAAGCTTTCTTT. Amino acid sequence: CASILTGDTEAFF.

This clone was observed a single time. The chain carries TRBV6-5 and TRBJ1-6, with D uncertain. The germline V gene has CDR1 MNHEY and CDR2 SVGAGI. CDR3 length: 13 residues. Trimming removed 7 bases at V and 7 bases at J, with 11 bases between. CDR3 in DNA: TGTGCCAGCAACGAGGTTAGGAATTCACCCCTCCACTTT. This translates into CASNEVRNSPLHF.

This clone was picked up a small number of times. The gene calls are TRBV29-1 and TRBJ1-1; D remains unclear. Trimming removed 1 base at V and 1 base at J, with 10 bases between. This CDR3 comprises 14 residues. From germline, CDR1 is SQVTM and CDR2 ANQGSEA. This CDR3 is CSVEVGAGNTEAFF. In nucleotides, the CDR3 is TGCAGCGTTGAAGTAGGAGCGGGGAACACTGAAGCTTTCTTT.

This clone was detected many times. This sequence joins TRBV28 and TRBJ2-7, with 8 positions matching TRBD1. Germline values: CDR1 MDHEN, CDR2 SYDVKM. With V trimmed by 4 bases and J by 4 bases, 3 bases remained unmatched. CDR3 length: 13 residues. The CDR3 bases are TGTGCCAGCAGTTCAGGGGGCAAATACGAGCAGTACTTC. Translated: CASSSGGKYEQYF.

The V gene is TRBV3-1 (or the pseudogene TRBV3-2), the J gene TRBJ1-2; D is unresolved. CDR1 LGHDT and CDR2 YNNKEL come from the germline V gene (reference sequence). Trimming took off 0 bases at V and 5 bases at J, with 10 bases between the two ends. This CDR3 is built from 14 residues. CDR3 loop: CASSQDRSFYGYTF. CDR3 DNA sequence: TGTGCCAGCAGCCAAGATAGAAGCTTTTATGGCTACACCTTC.

The rearrangement joins TRBV24-1 to TRBJ2-1; the match to TRBD2 covers 9 bases. The J segment lost 4 bases and the V segment lost 3 bases, leaving 9 bases of the junction unmatched. The CDR3 is made up of 17 amino acids. The germline gives CDR1 KGHDR, CDR2 SFDVKD. In DNA form, the CDR3 reads TGTGCCACCAGTGATAGGGGGAGCGGGGGGACTTACAATGAGCAGTTCTTC. Translation: CATSDRGSGGTYNEQFF.

The chain employs TRBV12-3 or TRBV12-4 and TRBJ2-5; a weak D match, TRBD2 (6 bases). V was clipped by 3 bases and J by 7 bases, with 12 bases between them. The CDR3 runs 13 residues. The CDR3 reads CASSLEGTGTQYF. The DNA of the CDR3 is TGTGCCAGCAGTTTGGAGGGGACGGGGACCCAGTACTTC.

The chain is built from TRBV6-6 and TRBJ2-7, with a possible D match to TRBD2 (6 bases). The CDR3 is 14 amino acids. From germline, CDR1 is MNHNY and CDR2 SVGAGI (reference sequence). The V end was cut by 0 bases, the J end by 7 bases, with 13 bases between. The CDR3 spells CASSYSQTRGEQYF. The CDR3 bases are TGTGCCAGCAGTTACTCGCAGACTAGAGGTGAGCAGTACTTC.

The V call is TRBV7-2, the J call TRBJ2-3, with 9 bases fitting TRBD1. The CDR3 has 14 amino acids. V was pared by 5 bases and J by 7 bases, with 7 bases of the junction left unmatched. Germline-derived CDR1 and CDR2 are SGHTA and FQGNSA. The CDR3 nucleotides read TGTGCCAGCAGCGGACAGGGGCCCCCAAATACGCAGTATTTT. Its protein product is CASSGQGPPNTQYF.

The sample holds one count of this clone. Other DNA sequences in the sample encode the same CDR3. The V gene is TRBV9, the J gene TRBJ2-1; 7 bases are a match to TRBD2. V lost 0 bases and J lost 0; bases outside the gene matches: 0. The CDR3 is made up of 15 amino acids. CDR1 SGDLS and CDR2 YYNGEE come from the germline V gene. Here the CDR3 DNA reads TGTGCCAGCAGCGTAGCGGGGGGCTCCTACAATGAGCAGTTCTTC. This codes for CASSVAGGSYNEQFF.

The chain is built from TRBV5-8 and TRBJ1-3; TRBD1 agrees at 7 bases. With V trimmed by 4 bases and J by 8 bases, 9 bases remained unmatched. The CDR3 is 14 amino acids. Germline CDR1 reads SGHTS; CDR2 reads YDEGEE. This CDR3 reads CASSRRQGRDTIYF. The DNA for the CDR3 is TGTGCCAGCAGCCGCCGACAGGGCCGGGACACCATATATTTT.

The chain joins TRBV19 to TRBJ2-2; D is perhaps TRBD1 (5 bases). The CDR3 loop spans 14 amino acids. The V end was cut by 5 bases, the J end by 5 bases, with 12 bases between. Germline V gene sequence: CDR1 LNHDA, CDR2 SQIVND (reference sequence). In nucleotides, the CDR3 is TGTGCCAGTAGTTCCCAGGGAAATACCGGGGAGCTGTTTTTT. It specifies CASSSQGNTGELFF. The full variable domain, in which reference TRBV19 and TRBJ2-2 provide the parts outside the CDR3, is DGGITQSPKYLFRKEGQNVTLSCEQNLNHDAMYWYRQDPGQGLRLIYYSQIVNDFQKGDIAEGYSVSREKKESFPLTVTSAQKNPTAFYLCASSSQGNTGELFFGEGSRLTVL.

The chain is built from TRBV2 and TRBJ2-3; 10 nucleotides match TRBD2. The CDR3 length is 16 residues. V was pared by 7 bases and J by 4 bases, with 11 bases of the junction left unmatched. CDR1 SNHLY and CDR2 FYNNEI come from the germline V gene. The DNA of the CDR3 is TGTGCCAGCATGGCGAGGGCAACTAGCGGGGCAGATACGCAGTATTTT. It translates to CASMARATSGADTQYF.

The chain couples TRBV10-2 to TRBJ1-5, with D perhaps TRBD1 (5 bases). The V end was cut by 10 bases, the J end by 5 bases, with 18 bases between. The CDR3 has 14 amino acids. Germline lookup yields CDR1 WSHSY and CDR2 SAAADI. The CDR3 reads CATLDSRGDQPQHF. In DNA form, the CDR3 reads TGCGCCACCTTAGACAGCCGAGGTGATCAGCCCCAGCATTTT.

The chain uses TRBV12-2 and TRBJ2-7; TRBD1 is the table's D call, not checked against the DNA. TRBV12-2 is flagged as a pseudogene. This CDR3 region has 14 residues. CDR3 coding DNA: TGTGCAAGTCGCTTAGGACAGATTATCTACGAGCAGTACTTC. Its protein is CASRLGQIIYEQYF.

The chain employs TRBV30 and TRBJ1-1; no clear D gene. Trimming took 7 bases from V and 5 from J, leaving 14 bases between them. This CDR3 region has 12 residues. The germline gives CDR1 GTSNPN, CDR2 SVGIG (reference sequence). In nucleotides, the CDR3 is TGTGCCTTATCCCCGGGTGAAACTGAAGCTTTCTTT. The encoded protein is CALSPGETEAFF. Using reference TRBV30 and TRBJ1-1 for the parts outside the CDR3, the full variable domain is SQTIHQWPATLVQPVGSPLSLECTVEGTSNPNLYWYRQAAGRGLQLLFYSVGIGQISSEVPQNLSASRPQDRQFILSSKKLLLSDSGFYLCALSPGETEAFFGQGTRLTVV.

V usage is TRBV19 and J usage is TRBJ1-5, with TRBD1 as a possible D gene (5 bases). CDR1 is LNHDA and CDR2 is SQIVND in the germline V gene (reference sequence). The V and J ends lost 3 bases and 4 bases respectively, with 13 bases between them. The CDR3 spans 15 residues. The CDR3 loop is CASSMVQVVNQPQHF. The CDR3 DNA sequence: TGTGCCAGTAGTATGGTACAGGTGGTGAATCAGCCCCAGCATTTT. The entire variable domain, with the rest obtained from reference TRBV19 and TRBJ1-5, is as follows: DGGITQSPKYLFRKEGQNVTLSCEQNLNHDAMYWYRQDPGQGLRLIYYSQIVNDFQKGDIAEGYSVSREKKESFPLTVTSAQKNPTAFYLCASSMVQVVNQPQHFGDGTRLSIL.

This chain uses TRBV5-4 with TRBJ2-5; 7 bases fit TRBD1. Germline CDR1 and CDR2: SGHNT and YYREEE (reference sequence). J was trimmed by 9 bases and V by 0 bases; bases with no gene match: 14. The CDR3 has 16 residues. Written as DNA, the CDR3 is TGTGCCAGCAGCTTGGAAGGGGACAGTGGCTACCGGTCCCAGTACTTC. As protein: CASSLEGDSGYRSQYF. Drawing the rest from reference TRBV5-4 and TRBJ2-5, the complete variable domain is ETGVTQSPTHLIKTRGQQVTLRCSSQSGHNTVSWYQQALGQGPQFIFQYYREEENGRGNFPPRFSGLQFPNYSSELNVNALELDDSALYLCASSLEGDSGYRSQYFGPGTRLLVL.

This chain's CDR3 is CAIRDLTAENSPLHF. The CDR3 region has the DNA TGTGCCATCAGGGATTTGACAGCCGAAAATTCACCCCTCCACTTT. The chain has TRBV10-3 and TRBJ1-6, with D tentatively TRBD1 (5 bases). Trimming took 6 bases from V and 7 from J, leaving 16 bases between them. The CDR3 totals 15 residues. Germline V gives CDR1 ENHRY, CDR2 SYGVKD.

The chain uses TRBV5-1 and TRBJ1-2, with D hard to call. Per germline, CDR1 SGHRS and CDR2 YFSETQ. The CDR3 has 15 residues. V lost 4 bases, J lost 5 bases, and 18 bases lay in between. CDR3 region: CASSLWEDGYYGYTF. DNA of the CDR3: TGCGCCAGCAGCCTCTGGGAGGACGGCTATTATGGCTACACCTTC.

The gene calls are TRBV6-5 and TRBJ2-1; 7 nucleotides line up with TRBD1. Looked up from germline, CDR1 is MNHEY and CDR2 is SVGAGI. There are 13 residues in the CDR3. Germline trimming cut 6 bases from V and 6 bases from J; bases unmatched to any gene: 5. The CDR3 coding sequence is TGTGCCAGCAGGAGCACAGGGGTCAATGAGCAGTTCTTC. Translated, it gives CASRSTGVNEQFF.

This clone was picked up one time. This chain joins TRBV7-9 and TRBJ2-3; TRBD2 agrees at 7 bases. V shed 8 bases and J 4 bases; nucleotides not matched to a gene: 12. The CDR3 length is 15 residues. The germline CDR1 and CDR2 sequences are SEHNR and FQNEAQ (reference sequence). The CDR3 DNA sequence: TGTGCCAGCTTCATTGGGAGGGGAGGGTCAGATACGCAGTATTTT. Its protein product is CASFIGRGGSDTQYF.

This clone was detected only a few times. This chain joins TRBV5-1 and TRBJ1-2, with D hard to call. CDR1 is SGHRS and CDR2 is YFSETQ in the germline V gene. The ends were cut back, 1 base at V and 4 bases at J, with 20 bases in the middle. The CDR3 has 17 residues. CDR3: CASSLSSLARVSYGYTF. The CDR3 coding sequence is TGCGCCAGCAGCTTGTCGTCCCTCGCGCGGGTTAGCTATGGCTACACCTTC.